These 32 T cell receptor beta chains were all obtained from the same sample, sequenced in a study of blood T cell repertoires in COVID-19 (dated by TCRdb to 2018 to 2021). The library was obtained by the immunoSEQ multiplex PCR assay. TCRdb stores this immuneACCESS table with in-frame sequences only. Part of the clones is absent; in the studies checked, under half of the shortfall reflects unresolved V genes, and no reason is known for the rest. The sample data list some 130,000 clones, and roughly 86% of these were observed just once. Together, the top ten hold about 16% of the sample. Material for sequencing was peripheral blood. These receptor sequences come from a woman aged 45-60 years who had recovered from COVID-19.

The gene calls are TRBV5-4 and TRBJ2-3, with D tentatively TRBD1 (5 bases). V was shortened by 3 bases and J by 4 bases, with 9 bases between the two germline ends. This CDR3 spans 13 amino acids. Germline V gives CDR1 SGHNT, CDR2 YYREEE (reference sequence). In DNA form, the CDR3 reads TGTGCCAGCAGCTCAGACAGACCAGATACGCAGTATTTT. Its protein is CASSSDRPDTQYF.

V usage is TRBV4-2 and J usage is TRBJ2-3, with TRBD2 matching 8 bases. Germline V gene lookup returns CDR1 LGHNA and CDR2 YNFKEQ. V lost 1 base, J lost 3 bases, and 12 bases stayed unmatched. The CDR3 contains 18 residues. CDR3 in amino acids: CASSQGTIAGTETDTQYF. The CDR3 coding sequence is TGTGCCAGCAGCCAAGGAACAATAGCGGGAACGGAGACAGATACGCAGTATTTT.

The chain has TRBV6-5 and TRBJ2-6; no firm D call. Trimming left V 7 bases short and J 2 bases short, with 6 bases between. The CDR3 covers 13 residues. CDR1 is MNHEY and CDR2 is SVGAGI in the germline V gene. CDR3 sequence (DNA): TGTGCCAGCACCTACCCTGGGGCCAACGTCCTGACTTTC. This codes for CASTYPGANVLTF.

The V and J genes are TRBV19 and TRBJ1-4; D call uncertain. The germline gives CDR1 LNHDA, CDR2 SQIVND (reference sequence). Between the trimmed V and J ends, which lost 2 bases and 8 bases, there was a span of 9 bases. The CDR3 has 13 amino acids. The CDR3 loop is CASSISPGEKLFF. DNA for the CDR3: TGTGCCAGTAGTATAAGTCCCGGGGAAAAACTGTTTTTT.

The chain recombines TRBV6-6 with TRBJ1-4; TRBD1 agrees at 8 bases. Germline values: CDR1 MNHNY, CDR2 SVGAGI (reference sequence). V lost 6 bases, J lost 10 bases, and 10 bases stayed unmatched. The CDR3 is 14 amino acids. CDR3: CASRSTGGKGKLFF. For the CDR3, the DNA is TGTGCCAGCAGGTCCACAGGGGGTAAGGGAAAACTGTTTTTT.

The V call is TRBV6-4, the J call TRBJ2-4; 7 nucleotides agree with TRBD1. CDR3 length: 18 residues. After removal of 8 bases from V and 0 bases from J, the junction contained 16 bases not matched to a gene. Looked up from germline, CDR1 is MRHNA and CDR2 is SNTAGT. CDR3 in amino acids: CASGSGRTGPLAKNIQYF. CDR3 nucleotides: TGTGCCAGCGGGAGTGGAAGGACAGGTCCACTAGCCAAAAACATTCAGTACTTC.

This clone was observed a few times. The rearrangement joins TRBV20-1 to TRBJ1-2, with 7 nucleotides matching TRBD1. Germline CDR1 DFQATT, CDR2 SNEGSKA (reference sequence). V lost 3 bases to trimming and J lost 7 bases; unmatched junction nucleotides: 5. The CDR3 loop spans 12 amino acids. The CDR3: CSASVTGVGYTF. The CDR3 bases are TGCAGTGCTAGTGTAACAGGGGTTGGCTACACCTTC.

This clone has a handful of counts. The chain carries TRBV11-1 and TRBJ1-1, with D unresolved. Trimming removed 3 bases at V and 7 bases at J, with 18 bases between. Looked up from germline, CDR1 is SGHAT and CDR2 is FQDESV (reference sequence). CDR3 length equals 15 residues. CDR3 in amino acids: CASSFRGGIPGEAFF. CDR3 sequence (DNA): TGTGCCAGCAGCTTTAGAGGCGGGATCCCGGGTGAAGCTTTCTTT.

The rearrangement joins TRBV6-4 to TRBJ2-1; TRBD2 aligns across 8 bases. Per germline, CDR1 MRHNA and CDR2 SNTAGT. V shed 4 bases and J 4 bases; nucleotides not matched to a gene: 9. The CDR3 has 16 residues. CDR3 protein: CASSGTPGGPYNEQFF. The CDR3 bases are TGTGCCAGCAGTGGGACCCCGGGGGGGCCTTACAATGAGCAGTTCTTC.

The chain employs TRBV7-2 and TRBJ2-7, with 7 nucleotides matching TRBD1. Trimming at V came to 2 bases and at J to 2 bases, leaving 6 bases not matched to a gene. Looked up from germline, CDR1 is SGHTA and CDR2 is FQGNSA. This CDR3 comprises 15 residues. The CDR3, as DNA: TGTGCCAGCAGCTTACTCGCAGGGGGACCCTACGAGCAGTACTTC. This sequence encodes CASSLLAGGPYEQYF.

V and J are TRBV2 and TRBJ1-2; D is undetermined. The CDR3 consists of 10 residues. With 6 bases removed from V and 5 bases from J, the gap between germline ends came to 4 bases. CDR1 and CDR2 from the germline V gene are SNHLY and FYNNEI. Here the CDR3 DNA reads TGTGCCAGCAGATCGTATGGCTACACCTTC. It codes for CASRSYGYTF.

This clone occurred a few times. The CDR3 is CASSRTNSGPPLYEQYF. The DNA of the CDR3 is TGTGCCAGTAGCCGGACTAACTCGGGACCTCCTCTCTACGAGCAGTACTTC. The rearrangement links TRBV19 to TRBJ2-7; D possibly corresponds to TRBD2 (6 bases). Germline V lookup: CDR1 LNHDA, CDR2 SQIVND (reference sequence). Trimming left V 6 bases short and J 3 bases short, with 24 bases between. The CDR3 loop spans 17 amino acids.

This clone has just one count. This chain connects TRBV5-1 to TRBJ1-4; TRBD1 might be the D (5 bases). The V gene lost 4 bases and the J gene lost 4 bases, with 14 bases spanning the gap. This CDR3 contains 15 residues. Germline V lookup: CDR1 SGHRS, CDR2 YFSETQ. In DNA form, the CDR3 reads TGCGCCAGCAGCGGGGGGAGTGGAGGTAATGAAAAACTGTTTTTT. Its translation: CASSGGSGGNEKLFF.

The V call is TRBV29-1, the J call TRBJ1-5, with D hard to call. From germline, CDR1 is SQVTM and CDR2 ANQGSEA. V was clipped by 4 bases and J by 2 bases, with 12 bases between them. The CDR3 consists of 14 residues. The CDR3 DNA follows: TGCAGCGTTGCGGCCGACACAGGCAATCAGCCCCAGCATTTT. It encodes CSVAADTGNQPQHF.

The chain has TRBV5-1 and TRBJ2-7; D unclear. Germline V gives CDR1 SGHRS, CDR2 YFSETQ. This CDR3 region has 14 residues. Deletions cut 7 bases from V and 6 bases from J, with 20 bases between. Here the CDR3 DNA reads TGCGCCAGCTGTCTGACATCCTCTTTTGGCGAGCAGTACTTC. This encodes CASCLTSSFGEQYF.

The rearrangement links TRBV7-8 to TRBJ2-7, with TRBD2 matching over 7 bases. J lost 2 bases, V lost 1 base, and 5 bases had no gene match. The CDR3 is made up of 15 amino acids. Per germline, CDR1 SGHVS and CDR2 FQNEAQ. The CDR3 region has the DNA TGTGCCAGCAGCTTAGGACTAGCAGCCCCCTACGAGCAGTACTTC. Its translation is CASSLGLAAPYEQYF.

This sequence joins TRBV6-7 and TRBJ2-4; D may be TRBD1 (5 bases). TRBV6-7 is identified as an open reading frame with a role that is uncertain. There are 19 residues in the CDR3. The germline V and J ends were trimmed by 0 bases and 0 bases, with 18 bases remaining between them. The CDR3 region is CASSYSPDTGRLAKNIQYF. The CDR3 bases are TGTGCCAGCAGTTACTCGCCCGATACAGGTCGCCTAGCCAAAAACATTCAGTACTTC.

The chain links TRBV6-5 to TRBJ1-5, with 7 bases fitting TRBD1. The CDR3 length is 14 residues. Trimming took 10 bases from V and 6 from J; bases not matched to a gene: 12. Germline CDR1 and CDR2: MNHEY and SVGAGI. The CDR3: CATQQGGGGQPQHF. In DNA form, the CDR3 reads TGTGCCACACAACAAGGGGGCGGTGGTCAGCCCCAGCATTTT.

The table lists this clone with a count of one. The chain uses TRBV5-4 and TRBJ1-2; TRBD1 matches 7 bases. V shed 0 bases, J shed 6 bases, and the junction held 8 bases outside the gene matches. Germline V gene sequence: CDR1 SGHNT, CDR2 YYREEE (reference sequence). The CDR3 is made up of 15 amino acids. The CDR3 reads CASSLGDPGTDGYTF. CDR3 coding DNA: TGTGCCAGCAGCTTGGGCGACCCCGGGACAGATGGCTACACCTTC.

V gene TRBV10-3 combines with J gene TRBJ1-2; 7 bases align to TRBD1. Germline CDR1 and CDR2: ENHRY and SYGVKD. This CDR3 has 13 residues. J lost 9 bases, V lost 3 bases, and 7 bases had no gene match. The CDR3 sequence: CAISDQGGQRYTF. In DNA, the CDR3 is TGTGCCATCAGTGACCAGGGGGGACAACGCTACACCTTC.

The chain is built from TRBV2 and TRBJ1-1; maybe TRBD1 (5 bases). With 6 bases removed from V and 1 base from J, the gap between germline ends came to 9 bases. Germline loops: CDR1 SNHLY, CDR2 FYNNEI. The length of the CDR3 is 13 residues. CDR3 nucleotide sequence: TGTGCCAGCAGCGCGACAGCGAACACTGAAGCTTTCTTT. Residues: CASSATANTEAFF.

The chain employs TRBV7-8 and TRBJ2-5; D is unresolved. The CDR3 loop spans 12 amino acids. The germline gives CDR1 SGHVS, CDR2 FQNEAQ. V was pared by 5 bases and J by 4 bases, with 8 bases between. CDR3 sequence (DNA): TGTGCCAGCAGCCATACGAGAGAGACCCAGTACTTC. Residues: CASSHTRETQYF.

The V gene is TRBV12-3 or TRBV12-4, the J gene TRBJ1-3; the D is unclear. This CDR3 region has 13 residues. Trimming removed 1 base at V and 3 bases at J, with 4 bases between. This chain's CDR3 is CASSLGSGNTIYF. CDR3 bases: TGTGCCAGCAGTTTAGGCAGTGGAAACACCATATATTTT.

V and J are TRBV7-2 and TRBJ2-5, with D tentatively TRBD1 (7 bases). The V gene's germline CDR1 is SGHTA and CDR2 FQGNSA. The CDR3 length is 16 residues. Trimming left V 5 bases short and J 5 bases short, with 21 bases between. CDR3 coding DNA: TGTGCCAGCAGCAGCATTTCCACAGGGGCGGGGGAGACCCAGTACTTC. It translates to CASSSISTGAGETQYF. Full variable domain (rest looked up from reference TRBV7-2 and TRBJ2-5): GAGVSQSPSNKVTEKGKDVELRCDPISGHTALYWYRQSLGQGLEFLIYFQGNSAPDKSGLPSDRFSAERTGGSVSTLTIQRTQQEDSAVYLCASSSISTGAGETQYFGPGTRLLVL.

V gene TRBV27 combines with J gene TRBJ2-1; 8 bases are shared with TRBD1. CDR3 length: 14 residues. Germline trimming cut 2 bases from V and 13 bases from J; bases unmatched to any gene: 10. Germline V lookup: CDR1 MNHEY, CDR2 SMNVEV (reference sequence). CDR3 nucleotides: TGTGCCAGCAGTTTAGGGCAGGGGGCTGCGTCTCAGTTCTTC. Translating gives CASSLGQGAASQFF.

The CDR3: CASSLARGANTEAFF. The CDR3 bases are TGCGCCAGCAGCTTGGCCAGGGGAGCGAACACTGAAGCTTTCTTT. The chain employs TRBV5-1 and TRBJ1-1; tentatively, D is TRBD1 (6 bases). The CDR3 is made up of 15 amino acids. V gave up 0 bases and J gave up 1 base, with 10 bases separating them. Germline V gene lookup returns CDR1 SGHRS and CDR2 YFSETQ.

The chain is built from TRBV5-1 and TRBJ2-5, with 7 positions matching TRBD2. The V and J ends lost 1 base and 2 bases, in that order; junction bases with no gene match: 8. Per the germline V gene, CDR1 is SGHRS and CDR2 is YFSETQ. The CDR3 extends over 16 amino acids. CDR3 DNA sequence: TGCGCCAGCAGCTTGATTGGCGGGGGTTTACAAGAGACCCAGTACTTC. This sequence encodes CASSLIGGGLQETQYF.

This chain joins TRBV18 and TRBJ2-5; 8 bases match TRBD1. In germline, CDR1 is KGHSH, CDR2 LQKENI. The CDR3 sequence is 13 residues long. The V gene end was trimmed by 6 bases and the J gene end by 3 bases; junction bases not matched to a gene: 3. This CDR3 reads CASSRGREETQYF. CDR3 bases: TGTGCCAGCTCCAGGGGGCGAGAAGAGACCCAGTACTTC.

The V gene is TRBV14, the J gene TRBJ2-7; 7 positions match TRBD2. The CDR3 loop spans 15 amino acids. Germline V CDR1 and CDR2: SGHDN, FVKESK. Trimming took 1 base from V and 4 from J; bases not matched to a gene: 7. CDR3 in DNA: TGTGCCAGCAGCCAAGCGTCGGGGGAGGGATACGAGCAGTACTTC. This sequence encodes CASSQASGEGYEQYF. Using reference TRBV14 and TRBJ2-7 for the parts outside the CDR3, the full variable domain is EAGVTQFPSHSVIEKGQTVTLRCDPISGHDNLYWYRRVMGKEIKFLLHFVKESKQDESGMPNNRFLAERTGGTYSTLKVQPAELEDSGVYFCASSQASGEGYEQYFGPGTRLTVT.

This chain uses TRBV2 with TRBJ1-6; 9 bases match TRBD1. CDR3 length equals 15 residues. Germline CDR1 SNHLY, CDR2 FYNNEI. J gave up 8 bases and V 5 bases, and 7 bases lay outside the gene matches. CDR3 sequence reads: CASSPLGQGYSPLHF. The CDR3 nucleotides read TGTGCCAGCAGTCCCCTGGGACAGGGATATTCACCCCTCCACTTT.

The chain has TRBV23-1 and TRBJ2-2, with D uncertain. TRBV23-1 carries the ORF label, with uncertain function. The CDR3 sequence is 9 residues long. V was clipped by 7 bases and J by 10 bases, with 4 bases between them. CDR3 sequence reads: CASTQELFF. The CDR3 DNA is TGCGCCAGCACCCAGGAGCTGTTTTTT.

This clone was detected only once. The CDR3 bases are TGTGCCAGCAGTGAAGGGAGCTACGAGCAGTACTTC. This codes for CASSEGSYEQYF. The chain carries TRBV6-1 and TRBJ2-7; the D is unclear. V was shortened by 1 base and J by 3 bases, with 4 bases between the two germline ends. Per the germline V gene, CDR1 is MNHNS and CDR2 is SASEGT. The CDR3 totals 12 residues.